This TCR beta chain was sequenced for a study of blood T cell repertoires in COVID-19. Study processing details: Amplification from reference gene primers served as the basis for estimated nucleated cell counts. Measured with immunoSEQ multiplex PCR; TCRdb has only the in-frame clones, and not every one. V, J and clone size were drawn from that table, and D and trimming were deduced from the DNA. The sample holds hundreds of thousands of clones, 65% to 85% seen once. The TCR originated in a woman in her 30s with COVID-19, enrolled during active disease. The sequenced sample was peripheral blood.

Here the CDR3 DNA reads TGTGCCACACCGACAGGGCATCGGGTAACCCTCCACTTT. Protein: CATPTGHRVTLHF. The J gene is TRBJ1-6, the V gene TRBV30; 7 nucleotides agree with TRBD1. Germline-derived CDR1 and CDR2 are GTSNPN and SVGIG (reference sequence). The CDR3 extends over 13 amino acids. The ends lost 8 bases at V and 14 bases at J; junction bases unmatched: 15.